These 16 T cell receptor beta chains came from one sample sequenced in a study of OX40 agonist ivuxolimab in advanced cancers. Assay used: immunoSEQ multiplex PCR; TCRdb lists only in-frame clones, some missing. The table has about 21,000 clones, around 82% seen once. The specimen comprised CD4+ or CD8+ T cells sorted from blood, sampled in a trial of the OX40 agonist ivuxolimab. The receptor set was obtained from an adult with an advanced solid tumor such as melanoma, head and neck, liver or kidney cancer.

The rearrangement links TRBV4-1 to TRBJ2-3; 10 bases agree with TRBD2. This CDR3 spans 18 amino acids. The V gene end was trimmed by 1 base and the J gene end by 0 bases; junction bases not matched to a gene: 7. Germline V gives CDR1 MGHRA, CDR2 YSYEKL. The CDR3 sequence: CASSQVWLAGDSTDTQYF. The CDR3, as DNA: TGCGCCAGCAGCCAAGTGTGGCTAGCGGGAGATAGCACAGATACGCAGTATTTT.

The chain couples TRBV9 to TRBJ2-1, with D possibly being TRBD1 (5 bases). Trimming stripped 1 base from V and 4 bases from J, with 9 bases between. Germline V gene sequence: CDR1 SGDLS, CDR2 YYNGEE. This CDR3 is built from 14 residues. DNA for the CDR3: TGTGCCAGCAGCGTAACAGGAAAATACAATGAGCAGTTCTTC. Translation: CASSVTGKYNEQFF.

This sequence joins TRBV7-6 and TRBJ2-2; TRBD1 matches 7 bases. CDR1 is SGHVS, CDR2 FNYEAQ, per germline. There are 15 residues in the CDR3. V dropped 4 bases and J dropped 6; count of bases not matched to a gene: 8. CDR3 amino acids: CASSSRGQNAGELFF. CDR3 DNA sequence: TGTGCCAGCAGCTCACGGGGACAGAATGCCGGGGAGCTGTTTTTT. Full variable domain (missing parts from reference TRBV7-6 and TRBJ2-2): GAGVSQSPRYKVTKRGQDVALRCDPISGHVSLYWYRQALGQGPEFLTYFNYEAQQDKSGLPNDRFSAERPEGSISTLTIQRTEQRDSAMYRCASSSRGQNAGELFFGEGSRLTVL.

The V gene is TRBV7-9, the J gene TRBJ2-1; D may be TRBD2 (5 bases). This CDR3 has 17 residues. V was clipped by 5 bases and J by 4 bases, with 21 bases between them. CDR1 and CDR2 from the germline V gene are SEHNR and FQNEAQ (reference sequence). The CDR3 loop reads CASSPILASGEYNEQFF. For the CDR3, the DNA is TGTGCCAGCAGCCCCATACTGGCCAGCGGAGAATACAATGAGCAGTTCTTC.

The rearrangement joins TRBV15 to TRBJ2-1, with TRBD2 identical over 16 bases. Losses at the gene ends were 6 bases for V and 6 bases for J; bases not matched to a gene: 5. This CDR3 region has 16 residues. Germline V lookup: CDR1 LNHNV, CDR2 YYDKDF (reference sequence). CDR3 loop: CATRGTSGRALNEQFF. CDR3 DNA sequence: TGTGCCACCAGAGGGACTAGCGGGAGGGCCCTCAATGAGCAGTTCTTC.

The rearrangement links TRBV19 to TRBJ2-7, with a tentative D call TRBD2 (5 bases). In germline, CDR1 is LNHDA, CDR2 SQIVND (reference sequence). Trimming shortened V by 1 base and J by 4 bases, and 8 bases separated the two germline ends. The CDR3 extends over 13 amino acids. The CDR3 nucleotides read TGTGCCAGTAGTATAGTGGGAGTTTACGAGCAGTACTTC. Protein: CASSIVGVYEQYF.

The chain joins TRBV29-1 to TRBJ2-1, with 8 bases aligning to TRBD2. Germline V gene lookup returns CDR1 SQVTM and CDR2 ANQGSEA. The CDR3 spans 16 residues. V trimming: 0 bases; J trimming: 3 bases; junction bases outside the gene matches: 7. The CDR3 DNA sequence: TGCAGCGTTGAAGATTTGACTAGCGAGGACTACAATGAGCAGTTCTTC. Translation: CSVEDLTSEDYNEQFF.

In its sample, this clone was seen a few times. The CDR3 protein is CASKGVASGYNEQFF. DNA for the CDR3: TGTGCCAGCAAAGGGGTGGCTAGCGGTTACAATGAGCAGTTCTTC. The chain links TRBV2 to TRBJ2-1; 7 bases fit TRBD2. Germline V gene sequence: CDR1 SNHLY, CDR2 FYNNEI. The J segment lost 4 bases and the V segment lost 7 bases, leaving 10 bases of the junction unmatched. The CDR3 covers 15 residues.

The rearrangement links TRBV5-6 to TRBJ1-1; D remains ambiguous. This CDR3 has 14 amino acids. V lost 0 bases and J 1 base, leaving 7 bases between the germline ends. The germline V gene has CDR1 SGHDT and CDR2 YYEEEE. CDR3 sequence reads: CASSLDGGNTEAFF. CDR3 DNA: TGTGCCAGCAGCTTGGATGGAGGGAACACTGAAGCTTTCTTT.

The chain has TRBV5-6 and TRBJ2-5, with a tentative D call TRBD2 (6 bases). This CDR3 region has 13 residues. Germline CDR1 SGHDT, CDR2 YYEEEE. Between the trimmed V and J ends, which lost 3 bases and 5 bases, there was a span of 11 bases. This CDR3 is CASSSGVSETQYF. CDR3 in DNA: TGTGCCAGCAGCTCGGGAGTATCGGAGACCCAGTACTTC.

This chain uses TRBV11-1 with TRBJ2-2; D unresolved. CDR1 and CDR2 (germline): SGHAT, FQDESV (reference sequence). The V and J ends lost 5 bases and 2 bases respectively, with 9 bases between them. The CDR3 has 14 residues. CDR3 DNA sequence: TGTGCCAGCAGCACCGACCACAACACCGGGGAGCTGTTTTTT. Protein sequence: CASSTDHNTGELFF.

The chain couples TRBV27 to TRBJ2-7; TRBD2 matches at 7 bases. Germline V gene sequence: CDR1 MNHEY, CDR2 SMNVEV (reference sequence). The CDR3 is 13 amino acids. The V and J ends lost 2 bases and 6 bases, in that order; junction bases with no gene match: 4. In DNA, the CDR3 is TGTGCCAGCAGTTTAGCGGGAGAACGCGAGCAGTACTTC. Translated: CASSLAGEREQYF.

V usage is TRBV13 and J usage is TRBJ2-7, with D perhaps given as TRBD1 or TRBD2 (5 bases each). V was clipped by 6 bases and J by 2 bases, with 14 bases between them. CDR3 size: 14 residues. Germline lookup yields CDR1 PRHDT and CDR2 FYEKMQ (reference sequence). CDR3 sequence reads: CASSPRDGPYEQYF. As DNA, the CDR3 is TGTGCCAGCAGTCCCCGGGACGGGCCCTACGAGCAGTACTTC.

CDR3 protein: CASSPQYF. CDR3 nucleotide sequence: TGTGCCAGCAGCCCCCAGTACTTC. This chain joins TRBV7-9 and TRBJ2-5; D unclear. The germline V gene encodes CDR1 SEHNR and CDR2 FQNEAQ (reference sequence). Deletions cut 5 bases from V and 9 bases from J, with 1 base between. The CDR3 totals 8 residues.

The gene calls are TRBV27 and TRBJ2-7; D possibly corresponds to TRBD2 (5 bases). This CDR3 is built from 15 residues. Germline V lookup: CDR1 MNHEY, CDR2 SMNVEV (reference sequence). V lost 2 bases, J lost 0 bases, and 11 bases lay in between. The CDR3 protein is CASSLESGSSYEQYF. The CDR3 DNA sequence: TGTGCCAGCAGTTTAGAGAGCGGTAGCTCCTACGAGCAGTACTTC.

The chain employs TRBV5-6 and TRBJ1-1; tentative D call: TRBD1 (5 bases). The CDR3 covers 16 residues. The V gene lost 6 bases and the J gene lost 1 base, with 19 bases spanning the gap. The germline V gene has CDR1 SGHDT and CDR2 YYEEEE. Written as DNA, the CDR3 is TGTGCCAGCACATTAGCACAGGAACGCTCGAACACTGAAGCTTTCTTT. Translating gives CASTLAQERSNTEAFF.